The sample holds a few counts of the clone carrying this T cell receptor beta chain. As yet, its antigen is unknown. This specimen belongs to a study of post-analysis software for immune sequencing data. Study outcomes and limitations: Controls' normalized Chao1 diversity significantly exceeded that of multiple sclerosis patients. Five TRBV segments were more frequent in patients than controls; TRBV5-6, TRBV5-1 and TRBV20-1 belonged to this group.

This CDR3 is 14 amino acids long. CDR1 is DFQATT and CDR2 is SNEGSKA in the germline V gene (reference sequence). The V gene lost 0 bases and the J gene lost 6 bases, with 14 bases spanning the gap. Presence of unique molecular identifiers characterized the TCR beta cDNA libraries. TCRdb redid the calling of the PCR reads with MiXCR, one entry per CDR3 protein. The sample lists about half a million distinct CDR3 sequences; about a third were seen once. Sequencing was carried out using blood. The gene calls are TRBV20-1 and TRBJ1-1; D call uncertain. The receptor was derived from a girl under 18 with multiple sclerosis. This CDR3 reads CSARDIQPVAEAFF. The CDR3 coding sequence is TGCAGTGCTAGAGATATACAGCCTGTCGCTGAAGCTTTCTTT.